Listed here are 18 T cell receptor beta chains from one sample, sequenced in a study of human T cells and chemical hapten exposure. Time point reported: pre-sensitization, week 0. Described treatment: therapeutic diphenylcyclopropenone sensitization with weekly scalp DPC. TCRdb ran MiXCR on the RACE reads and lists one entry per CDR3 protein. This table has approximately 370,000 distinct CDR3 sequences, about 5.4% appearing once. The sample consisted of whole blood, taken in connection with sensitization to the hapten diphenylcyclopropenone (DPC). The receptors derive from a woman aged 18-30 years with alopecia areata. Some clones in this sample may be carry-over from other donors' samples.

This clonotype was seen repeatedly, ten times or more. This chain uses TRBV27 with TRBJ1-5, with D unresolved. Germline V gene sequence: CDR1 MNHEY, CDR2 SMNVEV (reference sequence). V lost 2 bases and J 3 bases, leaving 8 bases between the germline ends. The CDR3 has 14 residues. CDR3 protein: CASSLGQINQPQHF. The CDR3 nucleotides are TGTGCCAGCAGTTTAGGCCAGATCAATCAGCCCCAGCATTTT.

J is TRBJ2-5 and V is TRBV7-2, with D possibly matching TRBD1 (6 bases). The CDR3 runs 13 residues. Germline V lookup: CDR1 SGHTA, CDR2 FQGNSA. V was cut by 6 bases and J by 4 bases, with 12 bases left in between. The CDR3 DNA is TGTGCCAGCAGTGGGGACATCAGAGAGACCCAGTACTTC. Amino acid sequence: CASSGDIRETQYF.

This clonotype was seen many times. The chain employs TRBV12-3 or TRBV12-4 and TRBJ2-5; D is undetermined. This CDR3 has 15 residues. Trimming pared 4 bases from V and 5 bases from J, leaving 17 bases between. The CDR3 here is CASSSEDPKAETQYF. In DNA, the CDR3 is TGTGCCAGCAGTTCCGAAGATCCCAAAGCCGAGACCCAGTACTTC.

The rearrangement joins TRBV7-9 to TRBJ2-3; D is undetermined. The CDR3 contains 13 residues. The V gene lost 1 base and the J gene lost 8 bases, with 10 bases spanning the gap. The germline V gene encodes CDR1 SEHNR and CDR2 FQNEAQ (reference sequence). The CDR3 coding sequence is TGTGCCAGCAGCTTAGGCCCTCACGGTACGCAGTATTTT. This encodes CASSLGPHGTQYF.

This clonotype was detected a few times. The V call is TRBV11-1, the J call TRBJ2-5; 12 positions agree with TRBD2. Germline V gene data show CDR1 as SGHAT and CDR2 as FQDESV (reference sequence). This CDR3 is built from 17 residues. The V segment lost 0 bases and the J segment 5 bases; nucleotides outside the gene matches: 7. The CDR3 sequence is CASSLAPSGGALETQYF. Here the CDR3 DNA reads TGTGCCAGCAGCTTAGCCCCTAGCGGGGGGGCCCTGGAGACCCAGTACTTC. Full variable domain (rest looked up from reference TRBV11-1 and TRBJ2-5): EAEVAQSPRYKITEKSQAVAFWCDPISGHATLYWYRQILGQGPELLVQFQDESVVDDSQLPKDRFSAERLKGVDSTLKIQPAELGDSAMYLCASSLAPSGGALETQYFGPGTRLLVL.

This clonotype was seen many times. This chain connects TRBV24-1 to TRBJ1-5, with a weak D call TRBD1 (6 bases). Germline V gene sequence: CDR1 KGHDR, CDR2 SFDVKD. CDR3 length: 17 residues. Trimming shortened V by 3 bases and J by 4 bases, and 18 bases separated the two germline ends. This chain's CDR3 is CATSDRPRGLNNQPQHF. DNA of the CDR3: TGTGCCACCAGTGATAGACCCCGGGGGCTAAATAATCAGCCCCAGCATTTT.

This clonotype was detected only a few times. V and J are TRBV27 and TRBJ2-3; the D gene is possibly TRBD2 (6 bases). Germline V CDR1 and CDR2: MNHEY, SMNVEV (reference sequence). This CDR3 is 17 amino acids long. Trimming removed 5 bases from V and 0 bases from J, with 18 bases in between. The CDR3 is CASSPLPGRGSTDTQYF. CDR3 bases: TGTGCCAGCAGTCCCTTACCGGGGCGGGGAAGCACAGATACGCAGTATTTT.

This clonotype was observed a few times. The rearrangement joins TRBV7-6 to TRBJ2-7, with 8 bases matching TRBD1. The CDR3 consists of 14 residues. CDR1 is SGHVS, CDR2 FNYEAQ, per germline. J was trimmed by 2 bases and V by 4 bases; bases with no gene match: 4. The chain's CDR3 is CASSSTGATYEQYF. CDR3 nucleotide sequence: TGTGCCAGCAGCTCGACAGGGGCAACCTACGAGCAGTACTTC.

This clonotype came up a few times. V is TRBV4-3 and J is TRBJ1-1, with TRBD1 as a possible D gene (5 bases). V was shortened by 4 bases and J by 5 bases, with 17 bases between the two germline ends. Per germline, CDR1 LGHNA and CDR2 YSLEER. The CDR3 length is 15 residues. The CDR3 DNA is TGCGCCAGCAGCCCCGGGGGAGGGGCAAGAACTGAAGCTTTCTTT. Its protein product is CASSPGGGARTEAFF.

This clonotype was detected only a few times. This rearrangement joins TRBV29-1 to TRBJ1-4; D call uncertain. The CDR3 is 13 residues long. Trimming left V 5 bases short and J 3 bases short, with 10 bases between. Germline-derived CDR1 and CDR2 are SQVTM and ANQGSEA. The CDR3, as DNA: TGCAGCGTTTTTGACGGTCCTAATGAAAAACTGTTTTTT. Translated, it gives CSVFDGPNEKLFF. The full variable domain, with the rest looked up from reference TRBV29-1 and TRBJ1-4, is SAVISQKPSRDICQRGTSLTIQCQVDSQVTMMFWYRQQPGQSLTLIATANQGSEATYESGFVIDKFPISRPNLTFSTLTVSNMSPEDSSIYLCSVFDGPNEKLFFGSGTQLSVL.

This clonotype occurred a few times. The V and J genes are TRBV18 and TRBJ2-2; TRBD1 might be the D (5 bases). V lost 3 bases and J lost 0, with 8 bases in between. Germline V gene sequence: CDR1 KGHSH, CDR2 LQKENI. The CDR3 length is 15 residues. CDR3 protein: CASSPDSTNTGELFF. The DNA of the CDR3 is TGTGCCAGCTCACCCGACAGTACGAACACCGGGGAGCTGTTTTTT.

This clonotype was counted ten times or more. The rearrangement links TRBV5-5 to TRBJ1-5; D remains unclear. This CDR3 contains 13 residues. Germline CDR1 and CDR2: SGHKS and YYEKEE (reference sequence). V dropped 0 bases and J dropped 4 bases, with 5 bases sitting between them. The CDR3 protein is CASSLAHNQPQHF. The CDR3 DNA sequence: TGTGCCAGCAGCTTGGCCCATAATCAGCCCCAGCATTTT.

This chain connects TRBV12-5 to TRBJ1-1; a weak D match, TRBD1 (6 bases). Looked up from germline, CDR1 is LGHNT and CDR2 is FRNRAP. The ends were cut back, 0 bases at V and 4 bases at J, with 15 bases in the middle. CDR3 length: 16 residues. In DNA form, the CDR3 reads TGTGCTAGTGGTTTGGTACTAGGTCGAGGGGGCACTGAAGCTTTCTTT. It codes for CASGLVLGRGGTEAFF. Full variable domain (outside the CDR3, taken from reference TRBV12-5 and TRBJ1-1): DARVTQTPRHKVTEMGQEVTMRCQPILGHNTVFWYRQTMMQGLELLAYFRNRAPLDDSGMPKDRFSAEMPDATLATLKIQPSEPRDSAVYFCASGLVLGRGGTEAFFGQGTRLTVV.

This rearrangement joins TRBV6-2 or TRBV6-3 to TRBJ2-3; no clear D. Trimming shortened V by 5 bases and J by 2 bases, and 14 bases separated the two germline ends. This CDR3 contains 15 residues. CDR1 and CDR2 from the germline V gene are MNHEY and SVGEGT. CDR3 loop: CASSQQPPPTDTQYF. The CDR3 bases are TGTGCCAGCAGTCAACAACCTCCGCCCACAGATACGCAGTATTTT.

Here the CDR3 reads CASSLPFGNYGYTF. The DNA for the CDR3 is TGTGCCAGCAGTCTTCCCTTTGGCAACTATGGCTACACCTTC. The gene calls are TRBV6-1 and TRBJ1-2; D is unresolved. The CDR3 is made up of 14 amino acids. V lost 5 bases, J lost 2 bases, and 12 bases lay in between. Germline CDR1 and CDR2: MNHNS and SASEGT.

This clonotype was counted at least ten times. The chain joins TRBV6-5 to TRBJ2-5; D gene unclear. V was shortened by 7 bases and J by 3 bases, with 12 bases between the two germline ends. Germline V gene data show CDR1 as MNHEY and CDR2 as SVGAGI. This CDR3 contains 13 residues. The CDR3 DNA reads TGTGCCAGCACGGGTAGCCTAGAAGAGACCCAGTACTTC. This encodes CASTGSLEETQYF.

V gene TRBV6-5 combines with J gene TRBJ1-6, with D possibly TRBD1 on 6 matching bases. The CDR3 totals 17 residues. V was shortened by 3 bases and J by 5 bases, with 17 bases between the two germline ends. From germline, CDR1 is MNHEY and CDR2 SVGAGI. CDR3 nucleotide sequence: TGTGCCAGCAGTTATCGGACCCGGACAGCCGATAATTCACCCCTCCACTTT. Protein: CASSYRTRTADNSPLHF.

The chain recombines TRBV12-3 or TRBV12-4 with TRBJ2-3; perhaps TRBD2 as D (5 bases). V dropped 2 bases and J dropped 4 bases, with 7 bases sitting between them. There are 13 residues in the CDR3. The CDR3 DNA reads as TGTGCCAGCAGTTTAACGGAGGCAGATACGCAGTATTTT. Protein product: CASSLTEADTQYF.